The next 24 T cell receptor beta chains were all read from a single sample in a study of T-cell memory formation after mild COVID-19 (dated by TCRdb to about 2021). Library method: 5' RACE. Reads for this sample came from an Illumina NovaSeq 6000. TCRdb ran its own pipeline on the public reads, namely fastp trimming at Q25 and MiXCR clone calling, and kept in-frame beta chains. Here each entry gathers all rows of one CDR3 protein and keeps the most common genes and DNA. Here the sample has roughly 43,000 distinct CDR3 sequences; 9.5% occur a single time. Clones ranked in the top ten supply 12% of the sample. Sequenced: PBMCs or a T cell subset sorted from them (not recorded which). These receptors came from an adult woman who had mild COVID-19 (a few samples of this study predate the infection). The sample titles of this study are shuffled in the database, so cell type and time point are left out; the donor was told from shared clones.

CDR3 in DNA: TGTGCCAGCAGCTCCATCGGCTCCACAGATACGCAGTATTTT. It encodes CASSSIGSTDTQYF. This chain uses TRBV9 with TRBJ2-3; no clear D gene. The CDR3 contains 14 residues. Germline lookup yields CDR1 SGDLS and CDR2 YYNGEE. Trimming took off 4 bases at V and 2 bases at J, with 11 bases between the two ends. Full variable domain (rest looked up from reference TRBV9 and TRBJ2-3): DSGVTQTPKHLITATGQRVTLRCSPRSGDLSVYWYQQSLDQGLQFLIQYYNGEERAKGNILERFSAQQFPDLHSELNLSSLELGDSALYFCASSSIGSTDTQYFGPGTRLTVL.

This clonotype was detected a few times. The J gene is TRBJ2-1, the V gene TRBV20-1; a weak D match, TRBD2 (5 bases). This CDR3 region has 12 residues. V shed 1 base and J shed 10 bases, with 11 bases lying between them. Per germline, CDR1 DFQATT and CDR2 SNEGSKA (reference sequence). The chain's CDR3 is CSARVGWEEQFF. Written as DNA, the CDR3 is TGCAGTGCTAGAGTTGGTTGGGAGGAGCAGTTCTTC.

This sequence joins TRBV7-9 and TRBJ2-5; 12 nucleotides align to TRBD2. V trimming: 4 bases; J trimming: 3 bases; junction bases outside the gene matches: 6. The CDR3 has 16 residues. CDR1 and CDR2 from the germline V gene are SEHNR and FQNEAQ (reference sequence). CDR3 protein: CASSSRLAGAKETQYF. The CDR3 DNA reads as TGTGCCAGCAGCTCCCGACTAGCGGGGGCCAAAGAGACCCAGTACTTC.

There are many counts of this clonotype. The rearrangement joins TRBV30 to TRBJ2-1, with D hard to call. Germline V gene data show CDR1 as GTSNPN and CDR2 as SVGIG (reference sequence). The ends were cut back, 2 bases at V and 6 bases at J, with 11 bases in the middle. The CDR3 length is 13 residues. CDR3 sequence reads: CAWSTAWGNEQFF. For the CDR3, the DNA is TGTGCCTGGAGTACAGCTTGGGGCAATGAGCAGTTCTTC.

A few counts support this clonotype. This chain uses TRBV14 with TRBJ1-1; D uncertain. V was shortened by 2 bases and J by 9 bases, with 10 bases between the two germline ends. The CDR3 extends over 12 amino acids. Germline assignment: CDR1 SGHDN and CDR2 FVKESK. The CDR3 DNA sequence: TGTGCCAGCAGCCAATTAGGTCGTAAAGCTTTCTTT. It is translated as CASSQLGRKAFF.

The V and J genes are TRBV5-1 and TRBJ1-4; D is possibly TRBD1 (5 bases). The CDR3 spans 15 residues. The V gene's germline CDR1 is SGHRS and CDR2 YFSETQ. Trimming pared 0 bases from V and 2 bases from J, leaving 8 bases between. The CDR3 nucleotides read TGCGCCAGCAGCTTGGTGGGACCGACTAATGAAAAACTGTTTTTT. Its protein is CASSLVGPTNEKLFF. The full variable domain, rest sourced from reference TRBV5-1 and TRBJ1-4, is KAGVTQTPRYLIKTRGQQVTLSCSPISGHRSVSWYQQTPGQGLQFLFEYFSETQRNKGNFPGRFSGRQFSNSRSEMNVSTLELGDSALYLCASSLVGPTNEKLFFGSGTQLSVL.

This clonotype showed up many times. J is TRBJ1-6 and V is TRBV5-5; the D gene is possibly TRBD1 (5 bases). The CDR3 consists of 11 residues. Germline values: CDR1 SGHKS, CDR2 YYEKEE (reference sequence). V lost 4 bases, J lost 14 bases, and 10 bases lay in between. The CDR3, as DNA: TGTGCCAGCAGCCCAGGGATCGCCCTCCACTTT. Translated: CASSPGIALHF.

The chain combines TRBV27 with TRBJ2-2, with 8 bases fitting TRBD1. The germline CDR1 and CDR2 sequences are MNHEY and SMNVEV (reference sequence). J was trimmed by 1 base and V by 3 bases; bases with no gene match: 4. This CDR3 spans 16 amino acids. The CDR3 sequence is CASSLRGQGNTGELFF. The CDR3, as DNA: TGTGCCAGCAGTTTGCGTGGACAGGGGAACACCGGGGAGCTGTTTTTT.

The V call is TRBV23-1, the J call TRBJ1-6; the D is unclear. TRBV23-1 belongs to the ORF category, with a function that is uncertain. The CDR3 is 13 residues long. V was cut by 3 bases and J by 13 bases, with 13 bases left in between. This CDR3 is CASSQGPSLPLHF. Written as DNA, the CDR3 is TGCGCCAGCAGTCAGGGCCCGAGTTTGCCCCTCCACTTT.

This clonotype was recorded a few times. The chain recombines TRBV5-6 with TRBJ2-3; TRBD2 matches 7 bases. Germline-derived CDR1 and CDR2 are SGHDT and YYEEEE. J lost 1 base, V lost 0 bases, and 5 bases had no gene match. This CDR3 is 16 amino acids long. CDR3 in amino acids: CASSLGASGGTDTQYF. CDR3 bases: TGTGCCAGCAGCTTGGGGGCCAGCGGGGGCACAGATACGCAGTATTTT.

In this sample, this clonotype turned up many times. This chain links TRBV29-1 with TRBJ1-2; tentative D call: TRBD1 (6 bases). The CDR3 has 13 residues. Trimming removed 7 bases from V and 7 bases from J, with 19 bases in between. Germline CDR1 SQVTM, CDR2 ANQGSEA. The CDR3 sequence: CSASGGVAGGYTF. Written as DNA, the CDR3 is TGCAGCGCTAGCGGGGGCGTGGCGGGTGGCTACACCTTC.

V is TRBV5-5 and J is TRBJ2-7, with D possibly TRBD1 on 7 matching bases. Per the germline V gene, CDR1 is SGHKS and CDR2 is YYEKEE (reference sequence). V was cut by 3 bases and J by 1 base, with 14 bases left in between. The CDR3 consists of 15 residues. DNA for the CDR3: TGTGCCAGCAGCTCCCTGACAGGGAGGTCCTACGAGCAGTACTTC. Translated, it gives CASSSLTGRSYEQYF.

The CDR3: CASSLKDRSETQYF. CDR3 DNA sequence: TGCGCCAGCAGCTTGAAAGACAGATCGGAGACCCAGTACTTC. This rearrangement joins TRBV5-1 to TRBJ2-5, with D perhaps TRBD1 (5 bases). V lost 1 base to trimming and J lost 5 bases, with 12 bases between them. CDR1 is SGHRS and CDR2 is YFSETQ in the germline V gene. This CDR3 is built from 14 residues.

The chain joins TRBV7-2 to TRBJ2-2; TRBD2 is a possible D gene (6 bases). There are 16 residues in the CDR3. The V gene's germline CDR1 is SGHTA and CDR2 FQGNSA. The V end lost 7 bases, the J end lost 2 bases, and 17 bases lay between the germline ends. CDR3 sequence (DNA): TGTGCCAGCACCCCAAAGACTAGATCAAACACCGGGGAGCTGTTTTTT. This translates into CASTPKTRSNTGELFF.

The chain has TRBV4-2 and TRBJ2-1; D gene unclear. In germline, CDR1 is LGHNA, CDR2 YNFKEQ. This CDR3 spans 16 amino acids. Trimming took off 0 bases at V and 0 bases at J, with 9 bases between the two ends. CDR3 nucleotides: TGTGCCAGCAGCCAAGAGTGGGGTGGCTCCTACAATGAGCAGTTCTTC. This sequence encodes CASSQEWGGSYNEQFF.

The table lists this clonotype with many counts. The rearrangement links TRBV14 to TRBJ2-3, with 12 bases aligning to TRBD2. J gave up 5 bases and V 4 bases, and 13 bases lay outside the gene matches. The germline V gene has CDR1 SGHDN and CDR2 FVKESK. The CDR3 extends over 18 amino acids. The CDR3 DNA sequence: TGTGCCAGCAGCCGAGGACTAGCGGGGATCAGGACACGAGATACGCAGTATTTT. Protein: CASSRGLAGIRTRDTQYF.

In this sample, this clonotype turned up a few times. This chain joins TRBV29-1 and TRBJ2-7; possibly TRBD1 for D (6 bases). V shed 4 bases and J shed 2 bases, with 9 bases lying between them. The germline V gene has CDR1 SQVTM and CDR2 ANQGSEA. The length of the CDR3 is 12 residues. CDR3 nucleotides: TGCAGCGTTGCCAGGGGCGCCTACGAGCAGTACTTC. This gives the protein CSVARGAYEQYF.

This clonotype was seen repeatedly, ten times or more. The J gene is TRBJ2-1, the V gene TRBV9; D is unclear. Trimming stripped 2 bases from V and 7 bases from J, with 13 bases between. The CDR3 has 14 residues. Germline values: CDR1 SGDLS, CDR2 YYNGEE. The CDR3 DNA reads as TGTGCCAGCAGCGTCGGCACCGTCGAAAATGAGCAGTTCTTC. Protein product: CASSVGTVENEQFF. Drawing the rest from reference TRBV9 and TRBJ2-1, the complete variable domain is DSGVTQTPKHLITATGQRVTLRCSPRSGDLSVYWYQQSLDQGLQFLIQYYNGEERAKGNILERFSAQQFPDLHSELNLSSLELGDSALYFCASSVGTVENEQFFGPGTRLTVL.

The V and J genes are TRBV24-1 and TRBJ2-5; no clear D gene. Germline V gene lookup returns CDR1 KGHDR and CDR2 SFDVKD. CDR3 length: 13 residues. Trimming took off 9 bases at V and 6 bases at J, with 16 bases between the two ends. The CDR3 loop reads CATSIEGSQTQYF. The CDR3 DNA follows: TGTGCCACCTCGATCGAAGGTTCGCAGACCCAGTACTTC.

The chain joins TRBV7-9 to TRBJ1-1, with 10 bases that match TRBD1. CDR1 SEHNR and CDR2 FQNEAQ come from the germline V gene (reference sequence). The CDR3 is 15 amino acids. Trimming took 5 bases from V and 4 from J; bases not matched to a gene: 7. This CDR3 reads CASSLWTGGSTEAFF. CDR3 coding DNA: TGTGCCAGCAGCCTGTGGACAGGGGGGAGCACTGAAGCTTTCTTT.

This chain uses TRBV7-9 with TRBJ2-7, with D possibly being TRBD1 (6 bases). CDR1 is SEHNR and CDR2 is FQNEAQ in the germline V gene (reference sequence). The CDR3 is made up of 15 amino acids. The V and J ends lost 0 bases and 2 bases respectively, with 11 bases between them. The CDR3 bases are TGTGCCAGCAGCTTAGCGTTCAGGGGCGCCTACGAGCAGTACTTC. This encodes CASSLAFRGAYEQYF. The full variable domain, in which reference TRBV7-9 and TRBJ2-7 provide the parts outside the CDR3, is DTGVSQNPRHKITKRGQNVTFRCDPISEHNRLYWYRQTLGQGPEFLTYFQNEAQLEKSRLLSDRFSAERPKGSFSTLEIQRTEQGDSAMYLCASSLAFRGAYEQYFGPGTRLTVT.

This clonotype was detected ten times or more. V usage is TRBV29-1 and J usage is TRBJ2-7, with unresolved D. V shed 4 bases and J shed 5 bases, with 6 bases lying between them. From germline, CDR1 is SQVTM and CDR2 ANQGSEA. CDR3 length equals 10 residues. The CDR3 here is CSVGVDEQYF. Written as DNA, the CDR3 is TGCAGCGTTGGGGTCGACGAGCAGTACTTC.

The table lists this clonotype with a few counts. The chain recombines TRBV7-2 with TRBJ2-3; a possible D gene is TRBD2 (6 bases). V dropped 5 bases and J dropped 6 bases, with 24 bases sitting between them. The CDR3 is made up of 17 amino acids. Looked up from germline, CDR1 is SGHTA and CDR2 is FQGNSA. The CDR3 coding sequence is TGTGCCAGCAGCGCGTATGGCGGGACGGAATATCGGGATACGCAGTATTTT. Its translation: CASSAYGGTEYRDTQYF.

This clonotype has a count of ten or more. This chain links TRBV24-1 with TRBJ2-7, with a tentative D call TRBD2 (6 bases). The CDR3 is 17 amino acids. The ends were cut back, 1 base at V and 0 bases at J, with 15 bases in the middle. CDR1 is KGHDR, CDR2 SFDVKD, per germline. This CDR3 is CATSDFILSGSSYEQYF. CDR3 sequence (DNA): TGTGCCACCAGTGATTTCATTCTAAGCGGGTCCTCCTACGAGCAGTACTTC.